These 7 T cell receptor beta chains came from one sample sequenced in a study of blood T cells in healthy people across ages. Next came a second PCR, run for about 6 to 12 cycles, which used a sample-barcoded 5' primer along with a J-beta primer mix. TCRdb re-called the 5' RACE reads with MiXCR, one entry per CDR3 protein. The table has about 830,000 distinct CDR3 sequences, approximately 59% seen once. Sequencing was done on a sample of blood. The source is a man aged 25-40 years in good health.

V and J are TRBV20-1 and TRBJ2-4, with TRBD2 matching over 10 bases. The J call may be in error: the DNA end matches TRBJ2-5 better. This CDR3 has 13 residues. CDR1 is DFQATT and CDR2 is SNEGSKA in the germline V gene (reference sequence). CDR3 sequence (DNA): TGCAGTGCTAGACCTAGCGGGGGCAAGACCCAGTACTTC. This sequence encodes CSARPSGGKTQYF.

This clonotype was counted between two and nine times. The chain couples TRBV12-3 or TRBV12-4 to TRBJ2-7; 7 nucleotides match TRBD1. The ends lost 8 bases at V and 2 bases at J; junction bases unmatched: 9. The CDR3 consists of 14 residues. The CDR3 region has the DNA TGTGCCAGCGGGCCTCCGGGACAGCCCTACGAGCAGTACTTC. Protein product: CASGPPGQPYEQYF.

The chain carries TRBV10-3 and TRBJ2-5; D might be TRBD2 (5 bases). CDR1 is ENHRY, CDR2 SYGVKD, per germline. V lost 0 bases to trimming and J lost 2 bases, with 16 bases between them. CDR3 length equals 17 residues. CDR3 in amino acids: CAISESNLAYIQETQYF. DNA for the CDR3: TGTGCCATCAGTGAGTCGAATCTAGCTTATATTCAAGAGACCCAGTACTTC.

The V gene is TRBV20-1, the J gene TRBJ2-1; TRBD2 matches at 9 bases. This CDR3 is built from 13 residues. The germline gives CDR1 DFQATT, CDR2 SNEGSKA (reference sequence). With 5 bases clipped from V and 4 bases from J, the junction kept 3 bases outside the gene matches. The CDR3: CSAQSGGYNEQFF. In DNA, the CDR3 is TGCAGTGCTCAGAGCGGGGGGTACAATGAGCAGTTCTTC.

This rearrangement joins TRBV5-4 to TRBJ2-5; possible D gene TRBD1, 6 bases. Germline values: CDR1 SGHNT, CDR2 YYREEE (reference sequence). This CDR3 is built from 14 residues. V was shortened by 0 bases and J by 5 bases, with 11 bases between the two germline ends. Here the CDR3 reads CASSLVGALETQYF. CDR3 DNA sequence: TGTGCCAGCAGCTTGGTGGGGGCTTTGGAGACCCAGTACTTC. Full variable domain (outside the CDR3, taken from reference TRBV5-4 and TRBJ2-5): ETGVTQSPTHLIKTRGQQVTLRCSSQSGHNTVSWYQQALGQGPQFIFQYYREEENGRGNFPPRFSGLQFPNYSSELNVNALELDDSALYLCASSLVGALETQYFGPGTRLLVL.

The chain carries TRBV2 and TRBJ2-5; TRBD1 matches at 8 bases. The J call may be incorrect, as the DNA end agrees better with TRBJ2-7. CDR3 length: 16 amino acids. Germline CDR1 and CDR2: SNHLY and FYNNEI. The CDR3 spells CASSEAPPGQGDEQYF. CDR3 DNA sequence: TGTGCCAGCAGTGAAGCACCCCCCGGACAGGGAGACGAGCAGTACTTC.

This clonotype was picked up many times. This chain connects TRBV6-5 to TRBJ2-6, with D maybe TRBD1 (6 bases). Deletions cut 5 bases from V and 4 bases from J, with 12 bases between. The germline CDR1 and CDR2 sequences are MNHEY and SVGAGI. CDR3 size: 15 residues. The CDR3 DNA reads as TGTGCCAGCAGTCCACGGACAGCCGGGGCCAACGTCCTGACTTTC. Protein product: CASSPRTAGANVLTF.